Listed here are 9 T cell receptor beta chains from one sample, sequenced in a study of naive and memory T cell subsets listed by TCRdb under 2017. Libraries came from UMI-ligation and nested PCR. The instrument was an Illumina MiSeq. The beta constant-region primer was an equimolar mix of two oligonucleotides covering both TRBC1 and TRBC2. The ligated cDNA went through four rounds of PCR with nested alpha and beta constant-region primers together with the SP2 primer. TCRdb trimmed public reads at Q25 via fastp, called clones via MiXCR and kept in-frame beta chains. For every CDR3 protein sequence, its rows merge into one entry that carries the most common genes and DNA. The table for this sample lists 80,000 or so distinct CDR3 sequences; approximately 10% of them were counted only once. The ten largest clones take up 1.2% of the sample. Sequencing was performed on naive CD8+ T cells from blood. The sample's cell subset or site label is to be understood as: naive T cells, CD45RA high CD27+. Receptors originate from a human donor in good health.

In this sample, this clonotype turned up a few times. This chain connects TRBV23-1 to TRBJ1-1; D may be TRBD1 (6 bases). TRBV23-1 is reported as an ORF; its role is uncertain. Trimming cost V 5 bases and J 6 bases, with 13 bases left between them. The CDR3 extends over 13 amino acids. CDR3 nucleotides: TGCGCCAGCAGTTCACAGGGAGGCGCTGAAGCTTTCTTT. Translation gives CASSSQGGAEAFF.

This clonotype showed up many times. The rearrangement uses TRBV12-3 or TRBV12-4 and TRBJ2-7; 13 bases are a match to TRBD2. The ends lost 3 bases at V and 4 bases at J; junction bases unmatched: 9. The CDR3 covers 17 residues. The CDR3 sequence: CASSFGLAGVTSYEQYF. The DNA of the CDR3 is TGTGCCAGCAGTTTCGGACTAGCGGGAGTAACTTCGTACGAGCAGTACTTC.

The V and J genes are TRBV29-1 and TRBJ1-2, with 10 positions matching TRBD1. After removal of 3 bases from V and 4 bases from J, the junction contained 5 bases not matched to a gene. Germline V lookup: CDR1 SQVTM, CDR2 ANQGSEA. This CDR3 contains 14 residues. In DNA form, the CDR3 reads TGCAGCGTTGACGGGACAGGGGCGGCCTATGGCTACACCTTC. Protein product: CSVDGTGAAYGYTF.

This clonotype came up many times. The genes are TRBV6-5 and TRBJ1-2; D gene ambiguous. The CDR3 extends over 14 amino acids. Germline values: CDR1 MNHEY, CDR2 SVGAGI. V lost 5 bases to trimming and J lost 2 bases, with 12 bases between them. CDR3 residues: CASSPGPLNYGYTF. For the CDR3, the DNA is TGTGCCAGCAGTCCTGGTCCCCTGAACTATGGCTACACCTTC.

J is TRBJ2-1 and V is TRBV6-6, with no clear D. This CDR3 region has 14 residues. V shed 7 bases and J shed 0 bases, with 10 bases lying between them. Germline V gives CDR1 MNHNY, CDR2 SVGAGI (reference sequence). The CDR3 DNA reads TGTGCCAGCACCCTGAGTGGCTCCTACAATGAGCAGTTCTTC. This encodes CASTLSGSYNEQFF.

This clonotype has only a few counts. This chain links TRBV29-1 with TRBJ1-1; perhaps TRBD1 as D (5 bases). This CDR3 comprises 14 residues. Germline loops: CDR1 SQVTM, CDR2 ANQGSEA. V was shortened by 1 base and J by 1 base, with 10 bases between the two germline ends. CDR3 region: CSVEGTLGNTEAFF. CDR3 nucleotides: TGCAGCGTTGAAGGGACATTAGGGAACACTGAAGCTTTCTTT. The full variable domain, rest sourced from reference TRBV29-1 and TRBJ1-1, is SAVISQKPSRDICQRGTSLTIQCQVDSQVTMMFWYRQQPGQSLTLIATANQGSEATYESGFVIDKFPISRPNLTFSTLTVSNMSPEDSSIYLCSVEGTLGNTEAFFGQGTRLTVV.

A few counts support this clonotype. The rearrangement uses TRBV28 and TRBJ1-5, with 8 positions matching TRBD1. CDR1 and CDR2 (germline): MDHEN, SYDVKM. The CDR3 covers 16 residues. V lost 5 bases to trimming and J lost 2 bases; unmatched junction nucleotides: 8. The CDR3 DNA sequence: TGTGCCAGCAGTCCGACAGGGGTTTCAGGCAATCAGCCCCAGCATTTT. It is translated as CASSPTGVSGNQPQHF.

The rearrangement links TRBV29-1 to TRBJ2-7; 7 bases agree with TRBD2. Trimming removed 5 bases from V and 1 base from J; junction bases left unmatched: 8. This CDR3 has 14 residues. Germline V lookup: CDR1 SQVTM, CDR2 ANQGSEA. CDR3 region: CSVTQRGSSYEQYF. In DNA, the CDR3 is TGCAGCGTTACCCAGCGGGGATCGTCCTACGAGCAGTACTTC.

There are many counts of this clonotype. The CDR3: CSARFVHDRVRSEQYF. CDR3 in DNA: TGCAGTGCTAGATTCGTCCATGACAGGGTTAGGAGCGAGCAGTACTTC. The gene calls are TRBV20-1 and TRBJ2-7; TRBD1 agrees at 7 bases. Germline V lookup: CDR1 DFQATT, CDR2 SNEGSKA (reference sequence). The CDR3 sequence is 16 residues long. The V and J ends lost 2 bases and 6 bases, in that order; junction bases with no gene match: 16.